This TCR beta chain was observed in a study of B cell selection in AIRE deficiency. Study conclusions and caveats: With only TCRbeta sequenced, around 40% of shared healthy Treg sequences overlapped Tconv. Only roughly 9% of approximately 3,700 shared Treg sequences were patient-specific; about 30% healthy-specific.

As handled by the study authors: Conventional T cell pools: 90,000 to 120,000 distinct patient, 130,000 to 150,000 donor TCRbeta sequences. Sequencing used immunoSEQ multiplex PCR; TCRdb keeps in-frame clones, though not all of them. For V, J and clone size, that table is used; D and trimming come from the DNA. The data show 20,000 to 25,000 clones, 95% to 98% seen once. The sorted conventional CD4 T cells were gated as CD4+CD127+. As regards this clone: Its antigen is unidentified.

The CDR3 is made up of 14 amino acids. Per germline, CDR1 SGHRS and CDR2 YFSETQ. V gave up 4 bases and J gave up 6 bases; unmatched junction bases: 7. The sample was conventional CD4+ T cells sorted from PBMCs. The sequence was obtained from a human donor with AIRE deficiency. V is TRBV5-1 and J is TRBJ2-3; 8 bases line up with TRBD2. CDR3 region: CASSPGLASDTQYF. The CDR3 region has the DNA TGCGCCAGCAGCCCCGGACTAGCCTCCGATACGCAGTATTTT. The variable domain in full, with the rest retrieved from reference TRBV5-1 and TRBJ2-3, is KAGVTQTPRYLIKTRGQQVTLSCSPISGHRSVSWYQQTPGQGLQFLFEYFSETQRNKGNFPGRFSGRQFSNSRSEMNVSTLELGDSALYLCASSPGLASDTQYFGPGTRLTVL.